Listed below are T cell receptor beta chains from one sample, sequenced in a study of T cells in Graves' hyperthyroidism and ophthalmopathy. One entry per CDR3 protein results from TCRdb running MiXCR on the multiplex PCR reads. Seen here are about 600,000 distinct CDR3 sequences, about 15% observed once, and the top ten hold 9.5% to 15%. Material for sequencing was blood. The receptors were gathered from a woman between 50 and 59 years old with Graves' ophthalmopathy. CDR3s include the opening cysteine and the closing phenylalanine or tryptophan. The D gene is left open where the match is weak. The size entry is marked missing in some rows and otherwise reads once, few, many or a size class.

V gene: TRBV18; D gene: TRBD1; J gene: TRBJ2-1; clone size: many; CDR3 protein: CASSLDRGPSNEQFF; CDR3 DNA: TGTGCCAGCTCACTAGACAGGGGGCCAAGCAATGAGCAGTTCTTC
V gene: TRBV20-1; D gene: NA; J gene: TRBJ2-1; clone size: many; CDR3 protein: CSALIPVTNEQFF; CDR3 DNA: TGCAGTGCGCTCATTCCGGTCACAAATGAGCAGTTCTTC
V gene: TRBV7-9; D gene: TRBD2; J gene: TRBJ2-1; clone size: many; CDR3 protein: CASSLLASGRVSNEQFF; CDR3 DNA: TGTGCCAGCAGCTTACTGGCTAGCGGGAGGGTCTCCAATGAGCAGTTCTTC
V gene: TRBV27; D gene: TRBD2; J gene: TRBJ2-5; clone size: many; CDR3 protein: CASSARSSSGRAVGETQYF; CDR3 DNA: TGTGCCAGCAGTGCGCGCTCTTCTAGCGGGAGGGCGGTAGGAGAGACCCAGTACTTC
V gene: TRBV24-1; D gene: TRBD1; J gene: TRBJ2-7; clone size: NA; CDR3 protein: CATSDRRDRSHEQYF; CDR3 DNA: TGTGCCACCAGTGACCGGAGGGACAGGTCCCACGAGCAGTACTTC
V gene: TRBV12-3/TRBV12-4; D gene: NA; J gene: TRBJ2-3; clone size: NA; CDR3 protein: CASTPFGDTQYF; CDR3 DNA: TGTGCCAGCACCCCCTTTGGAGATACGCAGTATTTT
V gene: TRBV27; D gene: TRBD2; J gene: TRBJ2-1; clone size: NA; CDR3 protein: CASTNGAGGLAGGPYNEQFF; CDR3 DNA: TGTGCCAGCACCAACGGGGCAGGGGGGCTAGCGGGAGGGCCCTACAATGAGCAGTTCTTC
V gene: TRBV5-1; D gene: TRBD2; J gene: TRBJ2-1; clone size: many; CDR3 protein: CASSFEREWANEQFF; CDR3 DNA: TGCGCCAGCAGCTTCGAGCGGGAGTGGGCCAATGAGCAGTTCTTC
V gene: TRBV18; D gene: TRBD1; J gene: TRBJ1-5; clone size: few; CDR3 protein: CASSPGTGGVSGNQPQHF; CDR3 DNA: TGTGCCAGCTCACCAGGGACAGGGGGCGTTTCGGGCAATCAGCCCCAGCATTTT
V gene: TRBV5-6; D gene: TRBD2; J gene: TRBJ2-3; clone size: many; CDR3 protein: CASSLVAGRTDTQYF; CDR3 DNA: TGTGCCAGCAGCTTGGTAGCGGGGCGCACAGATACGCAGTATTTT
V gene: TRBV27; D gene: NA; J gene: TRBJ2-7; clone size: many; CDR3 protein: CASSLRLDTEQYF; CDR3 DNA: TGTGCCAGCAGTCTAAGGTTAGACACCGAGCAGTACTTC
V gene: TRBV30; D gene: TRBD2; J gene: TRBJ2-1; clone size: NA; CDR3 protein: CAWRLAGGGEQFF; CDR3 DNA: TGTGCCTGGAGACTAGCGGGAGGAGGTGAGCAGTTCTTC
V gene: TRBV28; D gene: TRBD1; J gene: TRBJ2-7; clone size: NA; CDR3 protein: CASSFTGGNRDGPYEQYF; CDR3 DNA: TGTGCCAGCAGTTTCACAGGGGGAAACAGGGATGGCCCCTACGAGCAGTACTTC
V gene: TRBV30; D gene: TRBD1; J gene: TRBJ2-7; clone size: NA; CDR3 protein: CAWSAGTGGGEQYF; CDR3 DNA: TGTGCCTGGAGCGCTGGGACAGGGGGAGGCGAGCAGTACTTC
V gene: TRBV18; D gene: NA; J gene: TRBJ1-1; clone size: many; CDR3 protein: CASSPIKGNTEAFF; CDR3 DNA: TGTGCCAGCTCACCAATAAAGGGCAACACTGAAGCTTTCTTT
V gene: TRBV10-3; D gene: TRBD1; J gene: TRBJ1-2; clone size: few; CDR3 protein: CAIKTGGYGYTF; CDR3 DNA: TGTGCCATCAAAACAGGGGGCTATGGCTACACCTTC
V gene: TRBV18; D gene: TRBD1; J gene: TRBJ1-1; clone size: many; CDR3 protein: CASGQGAGDTEAFF; CDR3 DNA: TGTGCCAGTGGACAGGGGGCTGGTGACACTGAAGCTTTCTTT
V gene: TRBV19; D gene: TRBD2; J gene: TRBJ2-5; clone size: NA; CDR3 protein: CASSISRTSGWNLGETQYF; CDR3 DNA: TGTGCCAGTAGTATATCAAGGACTAGCGGGTGGAACTTGGGTGAGACCCAGTACTTC
V gene: TRBV7-9; D gene: TRBD1; J gene: TRBJ1-1; clone size: few; CDR3 protein: CASSFADRAKAFF; CDR3 DNA: TGTGCCAGCAGCTTCGCGGACAGGGCTAAAGCTTTCTTT
V gene: TRBV7-9; D gene: TRBD1; J gene: TRBJ2-5; clone size: once; CDR3 protein: CASSRSGGQETQYF; CDR3 DNA: TGTGCCAGCAGCCGTTCAGGGGGCCAAGAGACCCAGTACTTC
V gene: TRBV27; D gene: NA; J gene: TRBJ2-5; clone size: many; CDR3 protein: CASSLSVWGETQYF; CDR3 DNA: TGTGCCAGCAGTTTATCGGTGTGGGGAGAGACCCAGTACTTC
V gene: TRBV7-2; D gene: TRBD1; J gene: TRBJ1-2; clone size: many; CDR3 protein: CASSPEEGRGRSGYTF; CDR3 DNA: TGTGCCAGCAGCCCCGAGGAAGGCAGGGGGCGTTCTGGCTACACCTTC
V gene: TRBV5-1; D gene: NA; J gene: TRBJ1-1; clone size: NA; CDR3 protein: CASSFSVMNTEAFF; CDR3 DNA: TGCGCCAGCAGCTTCTCAGTCATGAACACTGAAGCTTTCTTT
V gene: TRBV3-1; D gene: NA; J gene: TRBJ2-5; clone size: many; CDR3 protein: CASSQQTLKYF; CDR3 DNA: TGTGCCAGCAGCCAGCAGACTCTTAAGTACTTC
V gene: TRBV28; D gene: NA; J gene: TRBJ1-5; clone size: many; CDR3 protein: CASSFTQGRQPQHF; CDR3 DNA: TGTGCCAGCAGTTTTACACAGGGAAGACAGCCCCAGCATTTT
V gene: TRBV28; D gene: TRBD1; J gene: TRBJ2-7; clone size: many; CDR3 protein: CASSIQGAPYEQYF; CDR3 DNA: TGTGCCAGCAGCATACAGGGGGCTCCCTACGAGCAGTACTTC
V gene: TRBV4-2; D gene: NA; J gene: TRBJ1-1; clone size: NA; CDR3 protein: CASSQEGAGTEAFF; CDR3 DNA: TGTGCCAGCAGCCAAGAAGGGGCGGGCACTGAAGCTTTCTTT
V gene: TRBV18; D gene: NA; J gene: TRBJ1-6; clone size: many; CDR3 protein: CASSVSRGENSPLHF; CDR3 DNA: TGTGCCAGCTCAGTTTCACGGGGAGAGAATTCACCCCTCCACTTT
V gene: TRBV29-1; D gene: TRBD2; J gene: TRBJ2-1; clone size: few; CDR3 protein: CSVRGLAGRVNEQFF; CDR3 DNA: TGCAGCGTTCGCGGACTAGCGGGACGGGTCAATGAGCAGTTCTTC
V gene: TRBV6-1; D gene: NA; J gene: TRBJ2-7; clone size: many; CDR3 protein: CATSRLQGNYEQYF; CDR3 DNA: TGTGCCACGTCAAGACTACAGGGAAACTACGAGCAGTACTTC
V gene: TRBV20-1; D gene: NA; J gene: TRBJ1-5; clone size: NA; CDR3 protein: CSAKVGGTNQPQHF; CDR3 DNA: TGCAGTGCTAAGGTCGGGGGGACAAATCAGCCCCAGCATTTT
V gene: TRBV4-3; D gene: TRBD1; J gene: TRBJ2-3; clone size: NA; CDR3 protein: CASSQDRGGLADTQYF; CDR3 DNA: TGCGCCAGCAGCCAAGATCGAGGGGGCCTGGCAGATACGCAGTATTTT
V gene: TRBV27; D gene: TRBD1; J gene: TRBJ1-1; clone size: many; CDR3 protein: CASRFDRGHTVNTEAFF; CDR3 DNA: TGTGCCAGCAGATTCGACAGGGGGCATACGGTGAACACTGAAGCTTTCTTT
V gene: TRBV12-3/TRBV12-4; D gene: NA; J gene: TRBJ1-1; clone size: many; CDR3 protein: CASGDLDTEAFF; CDR3 DNA: TGTGCCAGCGGTGACCTGGACACTGAAGCTTTCTTT
V gene: TRBV6-1; D gene: NA; J gene: TRBJ2-5; clone size: many; CDR3 protein: CASSVGGVGETQYF; CDR3 DNA: TGTGCCAGCAGTGTGGGGGGAGTCGGAGAGACCCAGTACTTC
V gene: TRBV20-1; D gene: TRBD2; J gene: TRBJ2-1; clone size: many; CDR3 protein: CSARALAGVYEQFF; CDR3 DNA: TGCAGTGCTAGAGCCCTAGCGGGAGTCTATGAGCAGTTCTTC
V gene: TRBV7-9; D gene: NA; J gene: TRBJ2-1; clone size: few; CDR3 protein: CASIPEIDRYNEQFF; CDR3 DNA: TGTGCCAGCATCCCAGAAATTGACAGATACAATGAGCAGTTCTTC
V gene: TRBV12-3/TRBV12-4; D gene: NA; J gene: TRBJ1-5; clone size: many; CDR3 protein: CASSLGDGIYSNQPQHF; CDR3 DNA: TGTGCCAGCAGTTTGGGGGACGGGATTTATAGCAATCAGCCCCAGCATTTT
V gene: TRBV28; D gene: TRBD1; J gene: TRBJ2-7; clone size: few; CDR3 protein: CASSSPTGGDEQYF; CDR3 DNA: TGTGCCAGCAGTTCCCCGACAGGGGGCGACGAGCAGTACTTC
V gene: TRBV20-1; D gene: TRBD2; J gene: TRBJ2-3; clone size: few; CDR3 protein: CSATSTSGRTDTQYF; CDR3 DNA: TGCAGTGCTACCTCGACTAGCGGGAGGACAGATACGCAGTATTTT
V gene: TRBV5-6; D gene: NA; J gene: TRBJ1-1; clone size: few; CDR3 protein: CASSLVRSAEAFF; CDR3 DNA: TGTGCCAGCAGCTTGGTTAGGTCCGCTGAAGCTTTCTTT
V gene: TRBV20-1; D gene: NA; J gene: TRBJ2-5; clone size: NA; CDR3 protein: CSAPEGGGTQETQYF; CDR3 DNA: TGCAGTGCTCCCGAGGGGGGGGGAACCCAAGAGACCCAGTACTTC
V gene: TRBV20-1; D gene: TRBD2; J gene: TRBJ2-1; clone size: many; CDR3 protein: CSARGRLAGGSYNEQFF; CDR3 DNA: TGCAGTGCTAGAGGTCGACTAGCGGGGGGCTCCTACAATGAGCAGTTCTTC
V gene: TRBV3-1; D gene: NA; J gene: TRBJ2-1; clone size: few; CDR3 protein: CASSQLFREQFF; CDR3 DNA: TGTGCCAGCAGCCAATTATTTCGGGAGCAGTTCTTC
V gene: TRBV5-1; D gene: TRBD2; J gene: TRBJ2-2; clone size: NA; CDR3 protein: CASSAGLAGAGELFF; CDR3 DNA: TGCGCCAGCAGCGCGGGACTAGCGGGAGCCGGGGAGCTGTTTTTT
V gene: TRBV5-1; D gene: NA; J gene: TRBJ1-1; clone size: few; CDR3 protein: CASSLEGWTEAFF; CDR3 DNA: TGCGCCAGCAGCTTGGAAGGTTGGACTGAAGCTTTCTTT
V gene: TRBV12-3/TRBV12-4; D gene: TRBD2; J gene: TRBJ2-2; clone size: many; CDR3 protein: CASSLGGRDTGELFF; CDR3 DNA: TGTGCCAGCAGTTTGGGAGGGAGAGACACCGGGGAGCTGTTTTTT
V gene: TRBV5-6; D gene: NA; J gene: TRBJ2-2; clone size: few; CDR3 protein: CASSLGDWNTGELFF; CDR3 DNA: TGTGCCAGCAGCTTGGGTGACTGGAACACCGGGGAGCTGTTTTTT